This section outlines one TCR beta chain sequence together with its context. Antigen specificity is unknown. Data came from immunoSEQ multiplex PCR; TCRdb stores just in-frame clones and leaves some out. The data show almost 85,000 clones, around 90% seen once. This sample was included in a study of PD-1 blockade in classical Hodgkin lymphoma. Brentuximab vedotin exposure varied, and every patient relapsed after autologous stem cell transplantation. The best responses consisted of complete response, partial response or progressive disease. The study's findings and limits: Newly diagnosed patients and complete responders had comparable diversity at baseline. The drivers behind the repertoire differences, possibly disease activity or prior therapy, remain undefined. With CD4+ cells, TCR diversity rose significantly by C4D1, but not with CD8+ cells.

J was trimmed by 4 bases and V by 2 bases; bases with no gene match: 7. The CDR3 is made up of 16 amino acids. Per germline, CDR1 PRHDT and CDR2 FYEKMQ (reference sequence). The sequence came from a human donor with classical Hodgkin lymphoma. The chain recombines TRBV13 with TRBJ2-5; TRBD1 matches 10 bases. The input for sequencing was peripheral blood mononuclear cells (PBMCs), taken at baseline. The CDR3 is CASSLRQGAFGETQYF. CDR3 bases: TGTGCCAGCAGCTTACGACAGGGGGCGTTTGGAGAGACCCAGTACTTC.